The sequence of this T cell receptor (beta chain) was determined in a study of OX40 agonist ivuxolimab in advanced cancers. Only in-frame clones appear in the TCRdb table, and some are missing; sequencing was by immunoSEQ multiplex PCR. The sample shows 55,000 to 80,000 clones, more than 85% of them seen only once. V trimming: 6 bases; J trimming: 4 bases; junction bases outside the gene matches: 6. This CDR3 spans 14 amino acids. Germline-derived CDR1 and CDR2 are MNHEY and SMNVEV (reference sequence). Samples of blood were obtained at baseline, on cycle 4 day 1, and on cycle 7 day 1. The V gene is TRBV27, the J gene TRBJ2-1, with 7 bases that match TRBD1. This clonotype was sampled from an adult with an advanced solid tumor such as melanoma, head and neck, liver or kidney cancer. Sequencing was performed on CD4+ or CD8+ T cells sorted from blood, taken in a trial of the OX40 agonist ivuxolimab. CDR3 DNA: TGTGCCAGCAGCCCCGACAGGGCTTACAATGAGCAGTTCTTC. It translates to CASSPDRAYNEQFF.